This T cell receptor beta chain was recorded in a study of blood T cell repertoires in COVID-19. In the authors' methods: Reference gene primer amplification yielded estimated nucleated cell counts. Sequencing was performed with immunoSEQ multiplex PCR; in TCRdb, only in-frame clones are kept and a portion is missing. That table is the source of V, J and clone size, and D and trimming were worked out from the DNA. The sample yields some 210,000 clones, roughly 81% seen once. The germline V gene has CDR1 LGHDT and CDR2 YNNKEL (reference sequence). CDR3 length: 14 residues. Unmatched junction bases numbered 3, after V lost 0 bases and J lost 4 bases.

The chain couples TRBV3-1 (or the pseudogene TRBV3-2) to TRBJ2-7; 7 bases match TRBD1. The sequencing sample was made of peripheral blood. This clonotype was obtained from a woman aged 50 to 60 with active or convalescent COVID-19. The CDR3 sequence: CASSQEQGSYEQYV. Written as DNA, the CDR3 is TGTGCCAGCAGCCAAGAACAGGGGTCATACGAGCAGTACGTC.